A single sample gave rise to the 31 T cell receptor beta chains below, sequenced in a study of identical twins. One entry per CDR3 protein results from TCRdb running MiXCR on the 5' RACE reads. The data show about 690,000 distinct CDR3 sequences, 5.5% to 6.5% seen once. Sequencing input: naive T cells sorted from blood. These receptors all come from a man aged 18 to 29 in good health.

The J gene is TRBJ2-3, the V gene TRBV2; 7 bases match TRBD1. J gave up 6 bases and V 4 bases, and 10 bases lay outside the gene matches. Germline CDR1 and CDR2: SNHLY and FYNNEI. The CDR3 loop spans 15 amino acids. The CDR3 DNA reads TGTGCCAGCAGTGCAAGGACAGGCAGCCTGGATACGCAGTATTTT. Translation gives CASSARTGSLDTQYF.

Many counts were recorded for this clonotype. CDR3 sequence: CASSLDRVRVKNIQYF. In DNA form, the CDR3 reads TGTGCCAGCAGCTTGGACAGGGTTAGAGTCAAAAACATTCAGTACTTC. This rearrangement joins TRBV5-8 to TRBJ2-4; TRBD1 might be the D (6 bases). Germline CDR1 SGHTS, CDR2 YDEGEE. The CDR3 loop spans 16 amino acids. V was clipped by 0 bases and J by 3 bases, with 13 bases between them.

This clonotype was found many times. The genes are TRBV9 and TRBJ1-1, with D possibly TRBD1 on 5 matching bases. Deletions cut 3 bases from V and 1 base from J, with 10 bases between. This CDR3 contains 14 residues. Looked up from germline, CDR1 is SGDLS and CDR2 is YYNGEE. The CDR3 loop is CASSADIRNTEAFF. The CDR3 DNA reads as TGTGCCAGCAGCGCGGACATACGGAACACTGAAGCTTTCTTT.

A few counts support this clonotype. This chain uses TRBV27 with TRBJ2-7; 11 bases are shared with TRBD2. The CDR3 consists of 15 residues. The V and J ends lost 4 bases and 5 bases, in that order; junction bases with no gene match: 7. Germline assignment: CDR1 MNHEY and CDR2 SMNVEV (reference sequence). Here the CDR3 DNA reads TGTGCCAGCAGTTCATTAGCGGGAGGGCCCCACGAGCAGTACTTC. Its translation is CASSSLAGGPHEQYF.

The chain uses TRBV5-1 and TRBJ2-3; TRBD2 aligns across 11 bases. The CDR3 is made up of 16 amino acids. Germline V lookup: CDR1 SGHRS, CDR2 YFSETQ. Germline trimming cut 4 bases from V and 5 bases from J; bases unmatched to any gene: 9. The CDR3 DNA reads as TGCGCCAGCAGCCCCATAGCGGGAGGGCGGGAAGATACGCAGTATTTT. Translating gives CASSPIAGGREDTQYF.

This clonotype was counted only a few times. CDR3 nucleotides: TGTGCCAGCAGCTTAAGGACAGGGTCCCCAGAGACCCAGTACTTC. This sequence encodes CASSLRTGSPETQYF. This chain links TRBV7-8 with TRBJ2-5, with TRBD1 matching over 8 bases. CDR3 length: 15 residues. CDR1 and CDR2 (germline): SGHVS, FQNEAQ. V lost 2 bases and J lost 4; bases outside the gene matches: 6.

This clonotype was counted at least ten times. The chain joins TRBV12-3 or TRBV12-4 to TRBJ2-7; the D is unclear. V gave up 2 bases and J gave up 0 bases, with 5 bases separating them. The CDR3 totals 13 residues. The CDR3 sequence: CASSLRSSYEQYV. CDR3 in DNA: TGTGCCAGCAGTTTAAGGAGCTCCTACGAGCAGTACGTC.

The chain links TRBV11-1 to TRBJ2-2; 9 nucleotides align to TRBD1. Per the germline V gene, CDR1 is SGHAT and CDR2 is FQDESV (reference sequence). J was trimmed by 6 bases and V by 7 bases; bases with no gene match: 18. This CDR3 spans 18 amino acids. The CDR3 sequence is CASNPRPNRGLVPGELFF. The CDR3 bases are TGTGCCAGCAACCCACGGCCTAACAGGGGGCTCGTTCCCGGGGAGCTGTTTTTT. The complete variable domain, with remaining parts taken from reference TRBV11-1 and TRBJ2-2, reads EAEVAQSPRYKITEKSQAVAFWCDPISGHATLYWYRQILGQGPELLVQFQDESVVDDSQLPKDRFSAERLKGVDSTLKIQPAELGDSAMYLCASNPRPNRGLVPGELFFGEGSRLTVL.

This clonotype was seen at least ten times. The chain links TRBV5-1 to TRBJ2-1; no definite D call. CDR3 length: 11 amino acids. Deletions cut 6 bases from V and 6 bases from J, with 7 bases between. Germline V gives CDR1 SGHRS, CDR2 YFSETQ. The CDR3 protein is CASTKVNEQFF. CDR3 sequence (DNA): TGCGCCAGCACAAAGGTCAATGAGCAGTTCTTC.

This clonotype was detected only a few times. The rearrangement links TRBV12-5 to TRBJ1-1; D is possibly TRBD1 (5 bases). Germline assignment: CDR1 LGHNT and CDR2 FRNRAP. Deletions cut 4 bases from V and 0 bases from J, with 12 bases between. The CDR3 consists of 15 residues. In nucleotides, the CDR3 is TGTGCTAGTGGTTCCAGGGTAGGGATGAACACTGAAGCTTTCTTT. Amino acid sequence: CASGSRVGMNTEAFF.

The V gene is TRBV25-1, the J gene TRBJ2-7, with D possibly being TRBD1 (5 bases). The V end lost 5 bases, the J end lost 8 bases, and 10 bases lay between the germline ends. Per the germline V gene, CDR1 is MGHDK and CDR2 is SYGVNS. This CDR3 is built from 11 residues. This CDR3 reads CASSSQVQQYF. In DNA form, the CDR3 reads TGTGCCAGCAGTTCACAGGTCCAGCAGTACTTC.

This clonotype was detected many times. The rearrangement uses TRBV2 and TRBJ1-5, with a tentative D call TRBD1 (5 bases). The CDR3 runs 13 residues. V gave up 9 bases and J gave up 9 bases, with 18 bases separating them. Germline V gene data show CDR1 as SNHLY and CDR2 as FYNNEI. Written as DNA, the CDR3 is TGTGCCAGTTTTCTGGACGGACAAGGGCCCCAGCATTTT. Translation: CASFLDGQGPQHF.

This clonotype was counted many times. This chain joins TRBV10-3 and TRBJ2-7; weak D call: TRBD1 (6 bases). The V and J ends lost 8 bases and 3 bases respectively, with 14 bases between them. This CDR3 spans 13 amino acids. Germline V lookup: CDR1 ENHRY, CDR2 SYGVKD. The CDR3 protein is CAIGGQNLYEQYV. The CDR3 DNA follows: TGTGCCATCGGAGGACAGAACCTCTACGAGCAGTACGTC.

In its sample, this clonotype was seen many times. The J gene is TRBJ2-1, the V gene TRBV2, with TRBD2 identical over 7 bases. Per germline, CDR1 SNHLY and CDR2 FYNNEI. The CDR3 spans 14 residues. J lost 0 bases, V lost 10 bases, and 6 bases had no gene match. CDR3 in amino acids: CATGGGGSYNEQFF. The DNA for the CDR3 is TGTGCCACCGGAGGCGGGGGCTCCTACAATGAGCAGTTCTTC.

This clonotype has at least ten counts. V and J are TRBV9 and TRBJ2-5, with a possible D match to TRBD1 (6 bases). Germline values: CDR1 SGDLS, CDR2 YYNGEE. The CDR3 contains 12 residues. V dropped 5 bases and J dropped 4 bases, with 9 bases sitting between them. CDR3 nucleotides: TGTGCCAGCAGTAAAGGGGGAGAGACCCAGTACTTC. Translated: CASSKGGETQYF.

This clonotype was observed a handful of times. The chain has TRBV7-8 and TRBJ2-1; the match to TRBD2 covers 13 bases. Looked up from germline, CDR1 is SGHVS and CDR2 is FQNEAQ. This CDR3 is 17 amino acids long. With V trimmed by 5 bases and J by 3 bases, 7 bases remained unmatched. This CDR3 is CASSKRTSGSIYNEQFF. The CDR3 nucleotides are TGTGCCAGCAGCAAAAGGACTAGCGGGAGTATCTACAATGAGCAGTTCTTC.

This clonotype was picked up many times. The genes are TRBV12-5 and TRBJ2-2; D perhaps matches TRBD2 (5 bases). V lost 3 bases, J lost 3 bases, and 5 bases lay in between. Germline V gene sequence: CDR1 LGHNT, CDR2 FRNRAP. The CDR3 runs 13 residues. The CDR3 DNA reads TGTGCTAGTGGTTTCGGGGACACCGGGGAGCTGTTTTTT. This sequence encodes CASGFGDTGELFF.

The chain combines TRBV3-1 with TRBJ2-2; 8 bases match TRBD2. CDR1 and CDR2 (germline): LGHDT, YNNKEL (reference sequence). V was pared by 2 bases and J by 3 bases, with 5 bases of the junction left unmatched. This CDR3 comprises 16 residues. CDR3 loop: CASSQRSGIDTGELFF. The CDR3 region has the DNA TGTGCCAGCAGCCAACGTAGCGGGATAGACACCGGGGAGCTGTTTTTT. Using reference TRBV3-1 and TRBJ2-2 for the parts outside the CDR3, the full variable domain is DTAVSQTPKYLVTQMGNDKSIKCEQNLGHDTMYWYKQDSKKFLKIMFSYNNKELIINETVPNRFSPKSPDKAHLNLHINSLELGDSAVYFCASSQRSGIDTGELFFGEGSRLTVL.

V and J are TRBV6-2 or TRBV6-3 and TRBJ2-7; the D gene could be TRBD1 or TRBD2 (5 bases each). Trimming stripped 0 bases from V and 8 bases from J, with 23 bases between. The CDR3 sequence is 17 residues long. Germline V gene sequence: CDR1 MNHEY, CDR2 SVGEGT. This CDR3 is CASSYSEEGSTPLKQYF. CDR3 in DNA: TGTGCCAGCAGTTACTCGGAAGAGGGGTCGACCCCACTCAAGCAGTACTTC.

This clonotype has a count of ten or more. The chain couples TRBV24-1 to TRBJ2-1; 10 nucleotides align to TRBD2. The trim removed 6 bases at V and 9 bases at J, leaving 10 bases unmatched. The germline gives CDR1 KGHDR, CDR2 SFDVKD. CDR3 size: 15 residues. CDR3 DNA sequence: TGTGCCACCAGTACCCTAGCGGGAGAAGGGAGTGAGCAGTTCTTC. It is translated as CATSTLAGEGSEQFF.

This clonotype was found many times. The chain joins TRBV15 to TRBJ1-2; possibly TRBD1 for D (5 bases). CDR1 LNHNV and CDR2 YYDKDF come from the germline V gene (reference sequence). Trimming left V 0 bases short and J 6 bases short, with 17 bases between. The CDR3 runs 16 residues. CDR3 loop: CATSRERRDSIHGYTF. The CDR3 DNA reads TGTGCCACCAGCAGAGAAAGAAGAGACAGTATCCATGGCTACACCTTC. The whole variable domain, remainder taken from reference TRBV15 and TRBJ1-2, is DAMVIQNPRYQVTQFGKPVTLSCSQTLNHNVMYWYQQKSSQAPKLLFHYYDKDFNNEADTPDNFQSRRPNTSFCFLDIRSPGLGDTAMYLCATSRERRDSIHGYTFGSGTRLTVV.

This clonotype was detected a few times. V gene TRBV14 combines with J gene TRBJ1-1; D gene ambiguous. From germline, CDR1 is SGHDN and CDR2 FVKESK. This CDR3 contains 13 residues. V gave up 3 bases and J gave up 5 bases, with 10 bases separating them. Here the CDR3 DNA reads TGTGCCAGCAGCCACCCTCCTCGGACTGAAGCTTTCTTT. This codes for CASSHPPRTEAFF. Full variable domain (missing parts from reference TRBV14 and TRBJ1-1): EAGVTQFPSHSVIEKGQTVTLRCDPISGHDNLYWYRRVMGKEIKFLLHFVKESKQDESGMPNNRFLAERTGGTYSTLKVQPAELEDSGVYFCASSHPPRTEAFFGQGTRLTVV.

The V and J genes are TRBV2 and TRBJ2-5, with D hard to call. Germline assignment: CDR1 SNHLY and CDR2 FYNNEI. This CDR3 region has 13 residues. V lost 6 bases, J lost 5 bases, and 13 bases lay in between. This CDR3 reads CASSVSGPETQYF. CDR3 nucleotide sequence: TGTGCCAGCAGCGTCTCCGGTCCCGAGACCCAGTACTTC.

The chain employs TRBV15 and TRBJ2-7; D assignment may be TRBD1 or TRBD2 (5 bases each). Looked up from germline, CDR1 is LNHNV and CDR2 is YYDKDF (reference sequence). The CDR3 runs 16 residues. V lost 2 bases to trimming and J lost 3 bases, with 17 bases between them. The CDR3 protein is CATSRFDGEGDYEQYF. In nucleotides, the CDR3 is TGTGCCACCAGCAGATTCGACGGGGAAGGGGACTACGAGCAGTACTTC.

This clonotype was detected many times. The CDR3, as DNA: TGTGCCAGCAGCCAAGCCCGGCTAGCGGGGTACAATGAGCAGTTCTTC. It translates to CASSQARLAGYNEQFF. The chain recombines TRBV3-1 with TRBJ2-1; TRBD2 agrees at 9 bases. Germline V gene data show CDR1 as LGHDT and CDR2 as YNNKEL (reference sequence). The CDR3 consists of 16 residues. J was trimmed by 4 bases and V by 1 base; bases with no gene match: 5.

The genes are TRBV12-3 or TRBV12-4 and TRBJ2-2; a weak D match, TRBD1 (6 bases). The CDR3 totals 15 residues. V lost 1 base and J 4 bases, leaving 10 bases between the germline ends. Here the CDR3 DNA reads TGTGCCAGCAGTTTAGGCAGGACAGCCACCGGGGAGCTGTTTTTT. As protein: CASSLGRTATGELFF.

The DNA for the CDR3 is TGTGCCAGCAGCCCCAACCGGGGACTAGGATATGGAGATACGCAGTATTTT. Translated, it gives CASSPNRGLGYGDTQYF. The chain couples TRBV27 to TRBJ2-3; 8 nucleotides match TRBD2. Germline V lookup: CDR1 MNHEY, CDR2 SMNVEV (reference sequence). The CDR3 is made up of 17 amino acids. V lost 6 bases, J lost 5 bases, and 16 bases stayed unmatched.

This clonotype was recorded at least ten times. This chain links TRBV7-2 with TRBJ2-2, with 7 nucleotides matching TRBD1. Germline-derived CDR1 and CDR2 are SGHTA and FQGNSA. The V gene end was trimmed by 4 bases and the J gene end by 1 base; junction bases not matched to a gene: 6. The CDR3 runs 16 residues. The CDR3 is CASSSRQGMNTGELFF. In DNA, the CDR3 is TGTGCCAGCAGCTCCCGACAGGGAATGAACACCGGGGAGCTGTTTTTT.

This clonotype showed up many times. V usage is TRBV29-1 and J usage is TRBJ2-1, with TRBD2 as a possible D gene (6 bases). The CDR3 is 15 amino acids. Germline lookup yields CDR1 SQVTM and CDR2 ANQGSEA. The germline V and J ends were trimmed by 2 bases and 2 bases, with 13 bases remaining between them. Here the CDR3 DNA reads TGCAGCGTTGAATTTCGGGACTCGGCCTACAATGAGCAGTTCTTC. Translated, it gives CSVEFRDSAYNEQFF.

The sample holds many counts of this clonotype. The chain has TRBV28 and TRBJ2-7; D call uncertain. V was shortened by 6 bases and J by 5 bases, with 11 bases between the two germline ends. Per the germline V gene, CDR1 is MDHEN and CDR2 is SYDVKM. The CDR3 runs 12 residues. The CDR3 DNA sequence: TGTGCCAGCAGCCGTACGTATCACGAGCAGTACTTC. Translation: CASSRTYHEQYF.

This clonotype was seen a handful of times. The chain recombines TRBV5-1 with TRBJ2-5; TRBD1 is a possible D gene (6 bases). Trimming took off 7 bases at V and 7 bases at J, with 17 bases between the two ends. CDR1 and CDR2 (germline): SGHRS, YFSETQ. The CDR3 has 13 residues. CDR3 sequence: CASRRTEVGTQYF. The CDR3 DNA sequence: TGCGCCAGCCGCCGGACAGAGGTGGGGACCCAGTACTTC.